The 5 T cell receptor beta chains below were found in one sample sequenced in a study of T cell changes during pregnancy in multiple sclerosis. Data came from immunoSEQ multiplex PCR; TCRdb stores just in-frame clones and leaves some out. In the table there are about 28,000 clones, 88% of which are singletons. The sequenced sample was CD4+ T cells from peripheral blood mononuclear cells, obtained in the first trimester of pregnancy. The source is a female donor in good health, enrolled as a control in a pregnancy study.

The chain links TRBV5-1 to TRBJ1-3; D is unclear. The CDR3 has 15 residues. Germline lookup yields CDR1 SGHRS and CDR2 YFSETQ. The V end lost 0 bases, the J end lost 1 base, and 8 bases lay between the germline ends. This CDR3 is CASSLVAGSGNTIYF. In DNA form, the CDR3 reads TGCGCCAGCAGCTTGGTTGCGGGGTCTGGAAACACCATATATTTT.

This clone was seen a single time. V gene TRBV15 combines with J gene TRBJ2-1, with 9 bases fitting TRBD2. The germline V gene encodes CDR1 LNHNV and CDR2 YYDKDF (reference sequence). The CDR3 totals 17 residues. J was trimmed by 4 bases and V by 0 bases; bases with no gene match: 7. The CDR3 spells CATSRDLETSGYNEQFF. The DNA for the CDR3 is TGTGCCACCAGCAGAGATCTGGAGACTAGCGGTTACAATGAGCAGTTCTTC.

The rearrangement uses TRBV5-6 and TRBJ1-1, with TRBD1 identical over 9 bases. Germline values: CDR1 SGHDT, CDR2 YYEEEE. Trimming removed 2 bases from V and 1 base from J; junction bases left unmatched: 3. This CDR3 is built from 15 residues. CDR3 residues: CASSFRDRANTEAFF. The CDR3 DNA reads as TGTGCCAGCAGCTTCCGGGACAGGGCGAACACTGAAGCTTTCTTT.

The chain employs TRBV6-5 and TRBJ2-7, with D maybe TRBD1 (5 bases). This CDR3 is built from 14 residues. CDR1 and CDR2 from the germline V gene are MNHEY and SVGAGI. The V and J ends lost 2 bases and 3 bases respectively, with 11 bases between them. CDR3 in amino acids: CASSYDRDLYEQYF. The CDR3 nucleotides are TGTGCCAGCAGTTACGACAGAGACCTCTACGAGCAGTACTTC.

In nucleotides, the CDR3 is TGTGCCAGCAGTGTCTTTGGACTAGCGGGGGGACCCACCGGGGAGCTGTTTTTT. Protein product: CASSVFGLAGGPTGELFF. The chain is built from TRBV2 and TRBJ2-2; 14 nucleotides match TRBD2. This CDR3 has 18 amino acids. Germline V gene lookup returns CDR1 SNHLY and CDR2 FYNNEI. The V gene end was trimmed by 4 bases and the J gene end by 4 bases; junction bases not matched to a gene: 8.